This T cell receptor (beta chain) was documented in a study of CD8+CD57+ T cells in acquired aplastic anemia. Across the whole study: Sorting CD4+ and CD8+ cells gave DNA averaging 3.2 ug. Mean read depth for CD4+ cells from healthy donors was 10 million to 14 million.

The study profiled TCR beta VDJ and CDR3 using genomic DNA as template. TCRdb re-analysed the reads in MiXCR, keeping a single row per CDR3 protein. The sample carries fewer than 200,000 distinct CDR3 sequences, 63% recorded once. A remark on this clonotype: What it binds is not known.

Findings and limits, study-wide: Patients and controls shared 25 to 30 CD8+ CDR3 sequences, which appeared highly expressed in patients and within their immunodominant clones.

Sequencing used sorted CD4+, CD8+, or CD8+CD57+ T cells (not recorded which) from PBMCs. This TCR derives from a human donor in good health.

The CDR3, as DNA: TGTGCCAGCAGCCCATGGGCTAGCGGGCAAGAGACCCAGTACTTC. Amino acids: CASSPWASGQETQYF. This sequence joins TRBV7-3 and TRBJ2-5; TRBD2 matches at 8 bases. Germline V lookup: CDR1 SGHTA, CDR2 FQGTGA. This CDR3 has 15 amino acids. With V trimmed by 5 bases and J by 2 bases, 7 bases remained unmatched.